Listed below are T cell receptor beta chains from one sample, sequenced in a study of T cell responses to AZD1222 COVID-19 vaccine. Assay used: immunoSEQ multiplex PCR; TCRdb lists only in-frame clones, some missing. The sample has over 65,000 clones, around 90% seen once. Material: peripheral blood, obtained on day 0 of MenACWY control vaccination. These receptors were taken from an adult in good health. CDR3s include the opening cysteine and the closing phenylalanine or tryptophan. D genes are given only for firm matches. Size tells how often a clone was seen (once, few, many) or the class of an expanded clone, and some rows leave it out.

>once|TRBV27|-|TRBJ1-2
CASSFRGGGYGYTF
TGTGCCAGCAGTTTTCGGGGGGGTGGCTATGGCTACACCTTC
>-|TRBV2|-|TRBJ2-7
CASSRGYEQYF
TGTGCCAGCTCCCGAGGGTACGAGCAGTACTTC
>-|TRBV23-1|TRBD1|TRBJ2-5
CASSQFEGADQETQYF
TGCGCCAGCAGTCAATTTGAGGGGGCGGACCAAGAGACCCAGTACTTC
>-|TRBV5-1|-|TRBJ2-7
CASSLGAGAYEQYF
TGCGCCAGCAGCTTGGGAGCAGGGGCCTACGAGCAGTACTTC
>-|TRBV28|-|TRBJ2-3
CASMKFTDTQYF
TGTGCCAGCATGAAGTTCACAGATACGCAGTATTTT
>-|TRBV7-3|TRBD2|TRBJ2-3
CASSPAGARGGNTDTQYF
TGTGCCAGCAGCCCCGCGGGAGCTAGGGGTGGTAACACAGATACGCAGTATTTT
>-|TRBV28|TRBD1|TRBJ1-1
CASSGTGTYTEAFF
TGTGCCAGCAGTGGGACAGGGACGTACACTGAAGCTTTCTTT
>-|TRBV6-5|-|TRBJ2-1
CASSYQERGEQFF
TGTGCCAGCAGTTATCAGGAGCGTGGTGAGCAGTTCTTC
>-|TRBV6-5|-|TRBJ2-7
CASSPGAPYEQYF
TGTGCCAGCAGTCCAGGGGCCCCCTACGAGCAGTACTTC
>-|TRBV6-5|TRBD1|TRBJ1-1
CAVQGTNTEAFF
TGTGCCGTACAGGGGACGAACACTGAAGCTTTCTTT
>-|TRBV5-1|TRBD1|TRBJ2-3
CASSRDRSDTQYF
TGCGCCAGCAGCCGGGACAGATCAGATACGCAGTATTTT
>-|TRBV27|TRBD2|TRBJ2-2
CASSHGLAGASVGGELFF
TGTGCCAGCAGTCACGGACTAGCGGGAGCGTCAGTAGGCGGGGAGCTGTTTTTT
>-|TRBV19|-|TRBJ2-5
CASSQGTQETQYF
TGTGCCAGTAGTCAGGGGACTCAAGAGACCCAGTACTTC
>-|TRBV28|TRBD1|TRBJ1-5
CASSYTGTGVSLRVNQPQHF
TGTGCCAGCAGTTATACCGGGACAGGGGTATCGCTGAGAGTCAATCAGCCCCAGCATTTT
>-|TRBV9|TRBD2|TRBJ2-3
CASSVATSGRKADTQYF
TGTGCCAGCAGCGTCGCGACTAGCGGGAGGAAGGCAGATACGCAGTATTTT
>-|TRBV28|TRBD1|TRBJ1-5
CASRPDRNNQPQHF
TGTGCCAGCAGGCCGGACAGGAACAATCAGCCCCAGCATTTT
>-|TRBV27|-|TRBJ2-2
CASRLTGITGELFF
TGTGCCAGCAGACTAACCGGGATTACCGGGGAGCTGTTTTTT
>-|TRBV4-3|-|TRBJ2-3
CASSQDPSIWFPDTQYF
TGCGCCAGCAGCCAAGATCCTAGCATCTGGTTCCCAGATACGCAGTATTTT
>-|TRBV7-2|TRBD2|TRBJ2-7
CASSLAGTSGGYEQYF
TGTGCCAGCAGCTTAGCCGGGACTAGCGGGGGGTACGAGCAGTACTTC
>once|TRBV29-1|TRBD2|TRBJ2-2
CSVRRTSGNTGELFF
TGCAGCGTCAGAAGGACTAGCGGGAACACCGGGGAGCTGTTTTTT
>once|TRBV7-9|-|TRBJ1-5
CASSFEVDQPQHF
TGTGCCAGCAGCTTTGAGGTGGATCAGCCCCAGCATTTT
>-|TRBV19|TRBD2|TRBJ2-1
CASSISLAAYNEQFF
TGTGCCAGTAGTATCTCACTAGCGGCCTACAATGAGCAGTTCTTC
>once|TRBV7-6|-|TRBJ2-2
CASSLYRARGGVNTGELFF
TGTGCCAGCAGCTTATACAGGGCTCGCGGGGGAGTTAACACCGGGGAGCTGTTTTTT
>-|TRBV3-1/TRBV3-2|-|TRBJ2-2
CASSQGAGALNTGELFF
TGTGCCAGCAGCCAAGGGGCGGGGGCGCTGAACACCGGGGAGCTGTTTTTT
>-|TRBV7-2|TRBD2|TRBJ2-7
CASSLTFPGGTSFRYEQYF
TGTGCCAGCAGCTTAACTTTCCCCGGAGGGACTAGCTTTAGGTACGAGCAGTACTTC
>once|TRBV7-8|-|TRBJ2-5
CASSLVGGGETQYF
TGTGCCAGCAGCTTAGTTGGAGGCGGAGAGACCCAGTACTTC
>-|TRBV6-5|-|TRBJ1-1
CASRQAFGTEAFF
TGTGCCAGCAGGCAGGCTTTTGGGACTGAAGCTTTCTTT
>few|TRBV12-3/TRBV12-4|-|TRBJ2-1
CASSPTYNEQFF
TGTGCCAGCAGCCCAACCTACAATGAGCAGTTCTTC
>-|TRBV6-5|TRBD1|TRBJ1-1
CAARGTGWTEAFF
TGTGCCGCGCGCGGGACAGGGTGGACTGAAGCTTTCTTT
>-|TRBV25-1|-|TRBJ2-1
CASSQTGAYNEQFF
TGTGCCAGCAGTCAAACCGGGGCCTACAATGAGCAGTTCTTC
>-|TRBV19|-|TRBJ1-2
CASSIQGTRDGYTF
TGTGCCAGTAGTATACAGGGGACCAGAGATGGCTACACCTTC
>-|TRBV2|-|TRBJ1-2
CASPHRQVGYHGYTF
TGTGCCAGCCCCCACCGCCAGGTGGGATACCATGGCTACACCTTC
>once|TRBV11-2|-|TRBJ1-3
CASSEGLRGSGNTIYF
TGTGCCAGCAGCGAAGGGTTGAGGGGCTCTGGAAACACCATATATTTT
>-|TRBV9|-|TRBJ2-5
CASSVGAGEGETQYF
TGTGCCAGCAGCGTAGGAGCAGGGGAAGGAGAGACCCAGTACTTC
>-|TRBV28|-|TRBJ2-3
CASSLSSGPSTDTQYF
TGTGCCAGCAGTTTAAGTTCGGGACCGAGCACAGATACGCAGTATTTT
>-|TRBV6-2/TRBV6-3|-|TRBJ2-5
CASSYGAGSEETQYF
TGTGCCAGCAGTTACGGCGCAGGGTCGGAGGAGACCCAGTACTTC
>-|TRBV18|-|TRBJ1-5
CASSPRAGQSNQPQHF
TGTGCCAGCTCACCACGGGCAGGGCAATCCAATCAGCCCCAGCATTTT
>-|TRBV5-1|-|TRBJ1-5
CASSLGGVSNQPQHF
TGCGCCAGCAGCTTGGGGGGAGTTAGCAATCAGCCCCAGCATTTT
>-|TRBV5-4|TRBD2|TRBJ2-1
CASSFGGSEPYNEQFF
TGTGCCAGCAGCTTCGGCGGGAGTGAACCGTACAATGAGCAGTTCTTC
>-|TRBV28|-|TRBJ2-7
CASSLRPYEQYF
TGTGCCAGCAGTCTCCGCCCCTACGAGCAGTACTTC
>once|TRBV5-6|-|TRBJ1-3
CASSSRTAGNTIYF
TGTGCCAGCAGCTCCCGGACAGCGGGAAACACCATATATTTT
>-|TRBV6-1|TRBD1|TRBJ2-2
CASSGTGTGSGTGELFF
TGTGCCAGCAGTGGTACAGGGACAGGGAGTGGGACCGGGGAGCTGTTTTTT
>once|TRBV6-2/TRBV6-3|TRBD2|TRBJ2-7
CASSPLAGSQYEQYF
TGTGCCAGCAGTCCACTAGCGGGGAGCCAGTACGAGCAGTACTTC
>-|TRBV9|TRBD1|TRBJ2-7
CASSADTGDEQYF
TGTGCCAGCAGCGCAGATACAGGGGACGAGCAGTACTTC
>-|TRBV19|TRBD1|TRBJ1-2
CASSIDGDRSSYTF
TGTGCCAGTAGTATAGACGGGGACAGGTCAAGCTACACCTTC
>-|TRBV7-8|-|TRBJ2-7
CASSLVRHPSYEQYF
TGTGCCAGCAGCTTAGTGCGACACCCCTCCTACGAGCAGTACTTC